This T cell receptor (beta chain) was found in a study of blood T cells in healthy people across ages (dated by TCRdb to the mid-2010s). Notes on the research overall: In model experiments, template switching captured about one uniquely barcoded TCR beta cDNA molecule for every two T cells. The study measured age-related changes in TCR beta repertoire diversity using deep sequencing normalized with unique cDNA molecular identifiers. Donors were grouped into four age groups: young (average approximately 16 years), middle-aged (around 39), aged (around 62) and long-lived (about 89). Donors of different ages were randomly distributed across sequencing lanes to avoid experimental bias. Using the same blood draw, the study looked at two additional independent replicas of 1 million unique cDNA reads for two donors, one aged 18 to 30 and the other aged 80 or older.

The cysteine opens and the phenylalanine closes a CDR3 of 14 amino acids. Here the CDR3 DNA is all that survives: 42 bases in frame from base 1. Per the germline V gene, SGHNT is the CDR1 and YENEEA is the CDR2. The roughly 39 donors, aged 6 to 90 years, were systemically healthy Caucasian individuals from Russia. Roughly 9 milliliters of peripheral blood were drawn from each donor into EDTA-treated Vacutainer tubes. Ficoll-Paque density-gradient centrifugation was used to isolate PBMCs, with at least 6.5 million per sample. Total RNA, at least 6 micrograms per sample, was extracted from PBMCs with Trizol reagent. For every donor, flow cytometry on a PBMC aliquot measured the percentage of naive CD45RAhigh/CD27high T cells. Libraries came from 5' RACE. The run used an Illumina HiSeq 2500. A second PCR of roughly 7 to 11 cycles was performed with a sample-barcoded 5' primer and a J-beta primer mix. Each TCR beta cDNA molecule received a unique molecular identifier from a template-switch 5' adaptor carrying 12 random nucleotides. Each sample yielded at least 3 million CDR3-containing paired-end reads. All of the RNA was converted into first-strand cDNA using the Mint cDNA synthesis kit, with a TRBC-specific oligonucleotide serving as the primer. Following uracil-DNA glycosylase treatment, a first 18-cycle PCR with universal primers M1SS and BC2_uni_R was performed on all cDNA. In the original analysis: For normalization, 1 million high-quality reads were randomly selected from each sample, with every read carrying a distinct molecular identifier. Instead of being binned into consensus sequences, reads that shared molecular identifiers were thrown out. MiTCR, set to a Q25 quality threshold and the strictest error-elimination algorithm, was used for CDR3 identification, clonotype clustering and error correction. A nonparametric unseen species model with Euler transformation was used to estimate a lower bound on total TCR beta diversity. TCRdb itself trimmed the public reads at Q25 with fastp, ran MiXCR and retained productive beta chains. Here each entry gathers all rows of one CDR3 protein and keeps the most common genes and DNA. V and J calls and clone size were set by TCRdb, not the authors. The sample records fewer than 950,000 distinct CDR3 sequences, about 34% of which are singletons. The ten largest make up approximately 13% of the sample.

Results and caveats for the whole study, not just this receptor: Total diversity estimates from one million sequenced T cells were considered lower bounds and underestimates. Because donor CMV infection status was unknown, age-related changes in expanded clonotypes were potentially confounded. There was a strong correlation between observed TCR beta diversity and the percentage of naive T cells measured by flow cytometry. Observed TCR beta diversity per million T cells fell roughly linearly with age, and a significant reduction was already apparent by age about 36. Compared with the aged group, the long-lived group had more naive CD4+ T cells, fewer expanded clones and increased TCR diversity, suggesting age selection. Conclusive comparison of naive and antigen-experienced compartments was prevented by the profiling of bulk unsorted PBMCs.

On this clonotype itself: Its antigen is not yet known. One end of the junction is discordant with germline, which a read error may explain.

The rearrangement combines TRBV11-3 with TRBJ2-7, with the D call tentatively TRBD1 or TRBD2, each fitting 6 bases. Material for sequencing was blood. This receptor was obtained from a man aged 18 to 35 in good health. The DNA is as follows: TGTGTCAGCAGCTTAGGGGGGAGTTTGAACGAGCAGTACTTC. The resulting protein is CVSSLGGSLNEQYF.